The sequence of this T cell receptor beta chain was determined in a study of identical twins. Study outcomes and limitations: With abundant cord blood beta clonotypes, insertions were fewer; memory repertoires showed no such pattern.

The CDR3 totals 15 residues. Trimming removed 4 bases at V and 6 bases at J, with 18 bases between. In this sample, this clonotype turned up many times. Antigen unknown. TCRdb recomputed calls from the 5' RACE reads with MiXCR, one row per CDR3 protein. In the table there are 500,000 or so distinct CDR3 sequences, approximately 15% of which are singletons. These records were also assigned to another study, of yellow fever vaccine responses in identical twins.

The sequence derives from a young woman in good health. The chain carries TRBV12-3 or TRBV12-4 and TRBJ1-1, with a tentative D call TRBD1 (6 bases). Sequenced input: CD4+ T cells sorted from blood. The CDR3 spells CASSSRDILSAEAFF. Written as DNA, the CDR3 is TGTGCCAGCAGTTCCCGGGACATCCTGTCCGCTGAAGCTTTCTTT.